This T cell receptor beta chain is from a study of T cell repertoires in cytomegalovirus infection. Study summary: Both CMV infection and a matching HLA type were indicated by public TCR beta signatures.

This CDR3 comprises 20 residues. Germline V gene data show CDR1 as SGHTA and CDR2 as FQGNSA. V was clipped by 0 bases and J by 1 base, with 19 bases between them. TCRdb redid the calling of the reads with MiXCR, one entry per CDR3 protein. The table includes 110,000 to 150,000 distinct CDR3 sequences, roughly 6% detected once. The sample holds many counts of this clonotype. The sequenced sample consisted of PBMCs. V and J are TRBV7-2 and TRBJ2-6; a weak D match, TRBD1 (5 bases). The TCR sequence derives from a human donor in good health (CMV status not recorded). Some clones in this sample may be carry-over from other donors' samples. CDR3 DNA: TGTGCCAGCAGCTTAGCGGGTGTGTGGGGCGCGTCGTCTGGGGCCAACGTCCTGACTTTC. Translation gives CASSLAGVWGASSGANVLTF.